Only one count was recorded for the clone carrying this T cell receptor (beta chain). This entry belongs to a study of blood T cell repertoires in COVID-19. At the level of the study: T cells, B-cell-depleted T cells, or PBMCs provided the cDNA or gDNA that served as material.

Germline V gene sequence: CDR1 SGHNT, CDR2 YYREEE (reference sequence). The V and J ends lost 0 bases and 0 bases, in that order; junction bases with no gene match: 5. The CDR3 totals 16 residues. TCRdb's table, derived via immunoSEQ multiplex PCR, lists solely in-frame clones and lacks some. The profile shows more than 250,000 clones, about 86% of them singletons. The chain uses TRBV5-4 and TRBJ2-7, with TRBD2 identical over 8 bases. This receptor was taken from a woman in her 30s who had recovered from COVID-19. The sample comprised peripheral blood. For the CDR3, the DNA is TGTGCCAGCAGCTTGGGCGTAGCGGGGAGCTCCTACGAGCAGTACTTC. This codes for CASSLGVAGSSYEQYF.